This T cell receptor beta chain stems from a study of identical twins. V gave up 3 bases and J gave up 5 bases, with 14 bases separating them. The germline gives CDR1 LGHDT, CDR2 YNNKEL (reference sequence). The CDR3 runs 15 residues. Of note for this clonotype: Its antigen is not known.

The study's findings and limits: Conclusions were based on cross-sectional statistical analysis, without following the same donors. Beta out-of-frame sequences showed weaker excess twin sharing.

TCRdb itself ran the 5' RACE reads through MiXCR, one entry per CDR3 protein. Of roughly 230,000 distinct CDR3 sequences in the sample, about 8.9% were seen once. The same data also went into a second study, on yellow fever vaccine responses in identical twins. From that paper: Reportedly, the T cell response mounted by twins to vaccine seemed partly convergent, partly personalized.

The rearrangement uses TRBV3-1 and TRBJ2-1; D not resolved. This receptor was obtained from a young woman in good health. The sequencing sample was made of CD8+ T cells sorted from blood. Written as DNA, the CDR3 is TGTGCCAGCAGCCATCCCTCAAAAGGAGACAATGAGCAGTTCTTC. It specifies CASSHPSKGDNEQFF.